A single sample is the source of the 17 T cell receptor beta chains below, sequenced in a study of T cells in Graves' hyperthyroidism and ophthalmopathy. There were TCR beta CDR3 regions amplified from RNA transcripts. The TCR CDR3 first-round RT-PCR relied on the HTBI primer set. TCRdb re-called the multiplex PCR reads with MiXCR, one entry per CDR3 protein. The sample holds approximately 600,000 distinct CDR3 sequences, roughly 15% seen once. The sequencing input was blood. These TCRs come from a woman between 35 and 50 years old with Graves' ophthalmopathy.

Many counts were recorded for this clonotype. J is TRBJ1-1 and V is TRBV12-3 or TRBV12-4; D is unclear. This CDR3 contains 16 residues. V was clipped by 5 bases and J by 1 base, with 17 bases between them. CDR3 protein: CASSGDRIYRNTEAFF. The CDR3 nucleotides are TGTGCCAGCAGTGGCGACCGAATTTACCGGAACACTGAAGCTTTCTTT.

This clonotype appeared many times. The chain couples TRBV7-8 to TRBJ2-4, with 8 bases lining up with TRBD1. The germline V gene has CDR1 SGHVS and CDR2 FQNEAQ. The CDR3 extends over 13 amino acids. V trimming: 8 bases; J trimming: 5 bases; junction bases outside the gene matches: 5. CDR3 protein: CASSATGENIQYF. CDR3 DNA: TGTGCCAGCTCAGCGACAGGGGAAAACATTCAGTACTTC.

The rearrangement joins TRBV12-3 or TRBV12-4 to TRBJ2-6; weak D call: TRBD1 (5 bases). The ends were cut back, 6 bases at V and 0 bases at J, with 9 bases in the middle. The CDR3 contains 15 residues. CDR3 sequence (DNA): TGTGCCAGCAGCGACAGCCACTCTGGGGCCAACGTCCTGACTTTC. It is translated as CASSDSHSGANVLTF.

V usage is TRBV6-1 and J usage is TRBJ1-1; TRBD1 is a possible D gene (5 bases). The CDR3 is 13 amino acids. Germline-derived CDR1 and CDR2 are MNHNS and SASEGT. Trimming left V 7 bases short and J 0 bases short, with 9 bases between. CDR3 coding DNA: TGTGCCAGCAAAATAGGGGTGAACACTGAAGCTTTCTTT. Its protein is CASKIGVNTEAFF.

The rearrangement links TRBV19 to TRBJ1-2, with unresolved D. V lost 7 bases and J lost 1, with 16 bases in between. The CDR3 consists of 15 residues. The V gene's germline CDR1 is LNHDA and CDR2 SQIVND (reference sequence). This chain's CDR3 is CASTPPGTFNYGYTF. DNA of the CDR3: TGTGCCAGTACCCCACCGGGCACCTTTAACTATGGCTACACCTTC.

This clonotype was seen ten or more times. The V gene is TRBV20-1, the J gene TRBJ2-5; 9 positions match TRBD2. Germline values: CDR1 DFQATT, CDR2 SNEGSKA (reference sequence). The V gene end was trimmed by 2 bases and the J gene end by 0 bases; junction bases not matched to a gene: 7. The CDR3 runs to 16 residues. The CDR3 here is CSARPLRTSDQETQYF. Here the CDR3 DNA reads TGCAGTGCTAGACCTCTAAGGACTAGCGACCAAGAGACCCAGTACTTC.

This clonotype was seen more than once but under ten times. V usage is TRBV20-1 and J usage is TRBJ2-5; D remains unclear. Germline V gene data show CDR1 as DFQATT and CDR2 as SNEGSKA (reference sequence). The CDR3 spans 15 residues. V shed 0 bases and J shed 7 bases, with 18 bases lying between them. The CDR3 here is CSARDTVLIYGTQYF. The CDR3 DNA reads TGCAGTGCTAGAGATACCGTCCTCATATATGGGACCCAGTACTTC.

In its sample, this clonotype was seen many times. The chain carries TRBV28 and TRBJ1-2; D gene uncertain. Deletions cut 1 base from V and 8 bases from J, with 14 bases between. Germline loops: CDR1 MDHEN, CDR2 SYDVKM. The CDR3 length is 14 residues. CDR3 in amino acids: CASSLFFPDSGYTF. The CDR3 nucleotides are TGTGCCAGCAGTTTATTTTTTCCAGACTCGGGCTACACCTTC.

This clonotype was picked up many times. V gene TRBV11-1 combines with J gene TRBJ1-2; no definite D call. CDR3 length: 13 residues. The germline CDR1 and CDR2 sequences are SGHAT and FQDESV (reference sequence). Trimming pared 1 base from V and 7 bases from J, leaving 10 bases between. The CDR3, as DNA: TGTGCCAGCAGCTTAGAGACGTCGGGTGGCTACACCTTC. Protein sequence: CASSLETSGGYTF.

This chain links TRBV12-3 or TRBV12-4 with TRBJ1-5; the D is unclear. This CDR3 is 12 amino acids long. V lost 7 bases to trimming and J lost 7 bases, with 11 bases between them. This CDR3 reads CASKTVLQPQHF. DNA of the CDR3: TGTGCCAGCAAGACGGTTTTACAGCCCCAGCATTTT.

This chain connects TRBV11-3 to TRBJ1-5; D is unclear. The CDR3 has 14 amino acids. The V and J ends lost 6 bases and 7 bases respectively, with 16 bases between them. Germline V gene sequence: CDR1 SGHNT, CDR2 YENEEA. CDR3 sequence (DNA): TGTGCCAGCAGTTTGATGGATCTGCGACAGCCCCAGCATTTT. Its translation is CASSLMDLRQPQHF.

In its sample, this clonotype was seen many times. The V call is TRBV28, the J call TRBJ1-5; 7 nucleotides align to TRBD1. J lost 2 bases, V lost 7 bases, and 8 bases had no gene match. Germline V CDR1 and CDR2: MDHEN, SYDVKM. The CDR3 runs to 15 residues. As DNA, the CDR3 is TGTGCCAGCACCACCCAGGGGGAAGGCAATCAGCCCCAGCATTTT. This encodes CASTTQGEGNQPQHF.

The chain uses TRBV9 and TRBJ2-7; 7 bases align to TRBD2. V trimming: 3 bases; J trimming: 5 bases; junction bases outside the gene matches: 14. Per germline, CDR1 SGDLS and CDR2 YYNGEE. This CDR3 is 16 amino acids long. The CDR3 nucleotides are TGTGCCAGCAGCGACTATGTGGGGGGGAGTGGCGACGAGCAGTACTTC. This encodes CASSDYVGGSGDEQYF.

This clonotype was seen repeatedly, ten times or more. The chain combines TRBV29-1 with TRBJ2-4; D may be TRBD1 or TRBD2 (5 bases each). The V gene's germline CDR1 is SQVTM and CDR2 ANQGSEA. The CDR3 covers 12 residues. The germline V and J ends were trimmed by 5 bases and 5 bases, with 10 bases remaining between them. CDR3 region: CSVSGGENIQYF. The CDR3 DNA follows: TGCAGCGTTAGTGGGGGTGAAAACATTCAGTACTTC. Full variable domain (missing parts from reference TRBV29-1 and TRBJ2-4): SAVISQKPSRDICQRGTSLTIQCQVDSQVTMMFWYRQQPGQSLTLIATANQGSEATYESGFVIDKFPISRPNLTFSTLTVSNMSPEDSSIYLCSVSGGENIQYFGAGTRLSVL.

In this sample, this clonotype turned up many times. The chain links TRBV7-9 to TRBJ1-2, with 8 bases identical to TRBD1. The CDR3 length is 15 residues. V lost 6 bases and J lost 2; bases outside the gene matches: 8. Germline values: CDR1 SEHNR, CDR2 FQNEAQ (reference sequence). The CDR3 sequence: CASRDADRVNYGYTF. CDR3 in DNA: TGTGCCAGCAGGGATGCGGACAGGGTCAACTATGGCTACACCTTC.

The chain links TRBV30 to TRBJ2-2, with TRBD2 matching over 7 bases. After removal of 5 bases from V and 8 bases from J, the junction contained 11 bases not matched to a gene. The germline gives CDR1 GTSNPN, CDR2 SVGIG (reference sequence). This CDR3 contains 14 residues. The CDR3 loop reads CAWDPRSGKGELFF. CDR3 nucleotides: TGTGCCTGGGACCCCAGGAGCGGGAAGGGGGAGCTGTTTTTT.

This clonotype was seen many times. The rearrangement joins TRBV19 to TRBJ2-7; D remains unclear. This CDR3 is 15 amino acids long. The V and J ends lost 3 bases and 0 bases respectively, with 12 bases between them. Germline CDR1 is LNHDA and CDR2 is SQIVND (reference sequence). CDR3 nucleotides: TGTGCCAGTAGTATTGCTGGGCAGCTCTCCTACGAGCAGTACTTC. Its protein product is CASSIAGQLSYEQYF.